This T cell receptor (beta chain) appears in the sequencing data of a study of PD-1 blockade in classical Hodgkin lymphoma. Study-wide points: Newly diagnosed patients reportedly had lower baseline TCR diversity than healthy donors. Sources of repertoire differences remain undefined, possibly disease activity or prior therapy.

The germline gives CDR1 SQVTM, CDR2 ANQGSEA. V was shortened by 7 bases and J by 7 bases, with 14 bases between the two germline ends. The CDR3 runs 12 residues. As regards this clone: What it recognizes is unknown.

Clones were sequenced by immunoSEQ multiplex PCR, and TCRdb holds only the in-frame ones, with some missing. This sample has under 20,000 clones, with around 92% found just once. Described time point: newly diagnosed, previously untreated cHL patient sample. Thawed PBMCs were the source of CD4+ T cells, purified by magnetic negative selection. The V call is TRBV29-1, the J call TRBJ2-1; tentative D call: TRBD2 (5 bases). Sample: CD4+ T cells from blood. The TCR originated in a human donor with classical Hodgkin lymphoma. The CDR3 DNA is TGCAGCGCTTTACTACTAGGGAATGAGCAGTTCTTC. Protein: CSALLLGNEQFF.